Detailed here is one T cell receptor (beta chain). Its antigen is not known. Per the germline V gene, CDR1 is MRHNA and CDR2 is SNTAGT. CDR3 length: 15 residues. V trimming: 6 bases; J trimming: 1 base; junction bases outside the gene matches: 6. The sample is drawn from a study of T cell responses to AZD1222 COVID-19 vaccine. General study points: Only a handful of AZD1222 recipients tested seropositive at baseline. The peak T cell response came first, and repertoires were sampled only after it. Most donors were white British and more were female, and clonal diversity was possibly underestimated. The reported proportion of spike-specific TCRs targeting unmutated variant regions was nearly half.

Data came from immunoSEQ multiplex PCR; TCRdb stores just in-frame clones and leaves some out. The data hold some 84,000 clones, with roughly nine tenths observed a single time. The chain joins TRBV6-4 to TRBJ2-3, with 8 bases fitting TRBD1. The source was peripheral blood, collected 28 days after the second AZD1222 dose. This sequence originates from an adult who received the AZD1222 COVID-19 vaccine. The CDR3 DNA reads TGTGCCAGCAGCCCCCGGGGACAGGGCACAGATACGCAGTATTTT. Translated: CASSPRGQGTDTQYF.